This entry lists 25 T cell receptor beta chains sequenced from one sample in a study of T cell changes during pregnancy in multiple sclerosis. Assay: immunoSEQ multiplex PCR; the TCRdb copy retains only in-frame clones and omits some. This sample has more than 85,000 clones; 93% occur once, and the top ten carry about 1.4%. This sample comprised peripheral blood, obtained in the third trimester of pregnancy. These receptors were collected from a female donor in good health, enrolled as a control in a pregnancy study.

The rearrangement joins TRBV28 to TRBJ2-7; 10 nucleotides align to TRBD2. Germline trimming cut 5 bases from V and 7 bases from J; bases unmatched to any gene: 2. Per the germline V gene, CDR1 is MDHEN and CDR2 is SYDVKM. The CDR3 covers 12 residues. Here the CDR3 reads CASSGLAEEQYF. The CDR3 DNA reads as TGTGCCAGCAGTGGACTAGCGGAAGAGCAGTACTTC. Based on the CDR3 plus reference TRBV28 and TRBJ2-7, the full variable domain is DVKVTQSSRYLVKRTGEKVFLECVQDMDHENMFWYRQDPGLGLRLIYFSYDVKMKEKGDIPEGYSVSREKKERFSLILESASTNQTSMYLCASSGLAEEQYFGPGTRLTVT.

This rearrangement joins TRBV27 to TRBJ2-3; perhaps TRBD2 as D (5 bases). Germline CDR1 MNHEY, CDR2 SMNVEV (reference sequence). Deletions cut 5 bases from V and 0 bases from J, with 9 bases between. CDR3 size: 14 residues. The CDR3 nucleotides read TGTGCCAGCAGTCCGGGGAGAAGCACAGATACGCAGTATTTT. It translates to CASSPGRSTDTQYF.

This clone was seen a single time. J is TRBJ1-4 and V is TRBV5-6; TRBD1 is a possible D gene (6 bases). CDR1 is SGHDT and CDR2 is YYEEEE in the germline V gene. This CDR3 region has 14 residues. V shed 0 bases and J shed 5 bases, with 8 bases lying between them. The DNA for the CDR3 is TGTGCCAGCAGCTTGGGTAGGGGGAATGAAAAACTGTTTTTT. This sequence encodes CASSLGRGNEKLFF.

The genes are TRBV7-9 and TRBJ2-2; tentative D call: TRBD2 (5 bases). Trimming stripped 3 bases from V and 0 bases from J, with 14 bases between. CDR1 SEHNR and CDR2 FQNEAQ come from the germline V gene (reference sequence). The CDR3 runs 17 residues. The CDR3 DNA is TGTGCCAGCAGCTTTGGGAGCGGACGACCGAACACCGGGGAGCTGTTTTTT. Translation: CASSFGSGRPNTGELFF. Full variable domain (remainder filled in from reference TRBV7-9 and TRBJ2-2): DTGVSQNPRHKITKRGQNVTFRCDPISEHNRLYWYRQTLGQGPEFLTYFQNEAQLEKSRLLSDRFSAERPKGSFSTLEIQRTEQGDSAMYLCASSFGSGRPNTGELFFGEGSRLTVL.

The chain uses TRBV15 and TRBJ2-1; D unresolved. In germline, CDR1 is LNHNV, CDR2 YYDKDF (reference sequence). Trimming stripped 0 bases from V and 1 base from J, with 7 bases between. This CDR3 spans 15 amino acids. DNA for the CDR3: TGTGCCACCAGCAGAGATACATCTTCCTACAATGAGCAGTTCTTC. It is translated as CATSRDTSSYNEQFF.

The chain joins TRBV5-4 to TRBJ2-7, with D possibly being TRBD1 (5 bases). CDR1 and CDR2 (germline): SGHNT, YYREEE (reference sequence). The CDR3 extends over 13 amino acids. Trimming removed 1 base from V and 3 bases from J, with 8 bases in between. The chain's CDR3 is CASSLSTGYEQYF. CDR3 in DNA: TGTGCCAGCAGCTTGTCTACAGGCTACGAGCAGTACTTC. Looking up the rest from reference TRBV5-4 and TRBJ2-7 gives the full variable domain: ETGVTQSPTHLIKTRGQQVTLRCSSQSGHNTVSWYQQALGQGPQFIFQYYREEENGRGNFPPRFSGLQFPNYSSELNVNALELDDSALYLCASSLSTGYEQYFGPGTRLTVT.

With regard to this clone: The same CDR3 also results from other DNA sequences found in this sample. The gene calls are TRBV28 and TRBJ1-1; tentative D call: TRBD1 (6 bases). V lost 8 bases and J lost 0, with 13 bases in between. This CDR3 comprises 14 residues. Germline V gene lookup returns CDR1 MDHEN and CDR2 SYDVKM. CDR3 sequence: CASSSQGLNTEAFF. CDR3 bases: TGTGCCAGCTCATCACAGGGTTTGAACACTGAAGCTTTCTTT.

The CDR3 spells CASSQDRGEKQFF. The CDR3 region has the DNA TGTGCCAGCAGCCAAGATCGTGGAGAGAAGCAGTTCTTC. The gene calls are TRBV14 and TRBJ2-1; D is unresolved. From germline, CDR1 is SGHDN and CDR2 FVKESK. V lost 0 bases and J lost 11, with 11 bases in between. This CDR3 has 13 amino acids.

The rearrangement joins TRBV10-3 to TRBJ1-1; TRBD1 matches 7 bases. Germline CDR1 ENHRY, CDR2 SYGVKD. The CDR3 contains 14 residues. V gave up 5 bases and J gave up 4 bases; unmatched junction bases: 7. For the CDR3, the DNA is TGTGCCATCAGTTTAAACCAGGGGGGCACTGAAGCTTTCTTT. Its translation: CAISLNQGGTEAFF.

This clone was recorded once. V gene TRBV29-1 combines with J gene TRBJ2-3, with D perhaps matching TRBD2 (6 bases). Germline V lookup: CDR1 SQVTM, CDR2 ANQGSEA. This CDR3 contains 14 residues. Trimming cost V 4 bases and J 0 bases, with 11 bases left between them. The CDR3 is CSVVSGASTDTQYF. The DNA for the CDR3 is TGCAGCGTTGTTAGCGGAGCTAGCACAGATACGCAGTATTTT.

Only a few counts were recorded for this clone. As DNA, the CDR3 is TGTGCCAGCAGACTGACAGCAGGGAATCAGCCCCAGCATTTT. Residues: CASRLTAGNQPQHF. The V and J genes are TRBV27 and TRBJ1-5, with a weak D call TRBD1 (5 bases). From germline, CDR1 is MNHEY and CDR2 SMNVEV (reference sequence). V lost 6 bases and J lost 4, with 13 bases in between. The CDR3 sequence is 14 residues long.

V is TRBV6-5 and J is TRBJ2-7; 7 positions agree with TRBD1. V trimming: 6 bases; J trimming: 3 bases; junction bases outside the gene matches: 8. This CDR3 is 14 amino acids long. In germline, CDR1 is MNHEY, CDR2 SVGAGI. The CDR3 coding sequence is TGTGCCAGCAGCCCCGGGGCAGGGGGCTACGAGCAGTACTTC. Its protein product is CASSPGAGGYEQYF.

This sequence joins TRBV5-1 and TRBJ2-5; 7 bases map to TRBD2. Germline CDR1 and CDR2: SGHRS and YFSETQ. J lost 5 bases, V lost 7 bases, and 8 bases had no gene match. The CDR3 consists of 13 residues. CDR3 protein: CASSPGGGETQYF. CDR3 DNA: TGCGCCAGCTCCCCCGGGGGAGGGGAGACCCAGTACTTC.

The gene calls are TRBV6-4 and TRBJ2-7, with TRBD2 matching 8 bases. The length of the CDR3 is 12 residues. Germline loops: CDR1 MRHNA, CDR2 SNTAGT. This CDR3 is CASSDSIEREPV. The CDR3 nucleotides are TGTGCCAGCAGTGACTCGATTGAGCGGGAGCCCGTC.

In nucleotides, the CDR3 is TGTGCCAGCACCGACCGGTTAGCGGATGACAATGAGCAGTTCTTC. Amino acids: CASTDRLADDNEQFF. This chain links TRBV6-5 with TRBJ2-1, with D perhaps matching TRBD2 (6 bases). Germline V gene lookup returns CDR1 MNHEY and CDR2 SVGAGI. This CDR3 is built from 15 residues. V shed 7 bases and J shed 5 bases, with 18 bases lying between them.

The chain uses TRBV5-4 and TRBJ2-7; TRBD1 is a possible D gene (6 bases). The CDR3 covers 15 residues. CDR1 is SGHNT, CDR2 YYREEE, per germline (reference sequence). Trimming left V 1 base short and J 0 bases short, with 11 bases between. CDR3 DNA sequence: TGTGCCAGCAGCTTGAAAACAGGGAGCTCCTACGAGCAGTACTTC. Amino acids: CASSLKTGSSYEQYF.

This clone showed up just once. The rearrangement joins TRBV19 to TRBJ1-1; 9 positions agree with TRBD1. V gave up 3 bases and J gave up 0 bases; unmatched junction bases: 11. CDR1 is LNHDA and CDR2 is SQIVND in the germline V gene (reference sequence). CDR3 size: 18 residues. As DNA, the CDR3 is TGTGCCAGTAGTATGGCACAGGGGGCTGGACGAATGAACACTGAAGCTTTCTTT. It specifies CASSMAQGAGRMNTEAFF. Based on the CDR3 plus reference TRBV19 and TRBJ1-1, the full variable domain is DGGITQSPKYLFRKEGQNVTLSCEQNLNHDAMYWYRQDPGQGLRLIYYSQIVNDFQKGDIAEGYSVSREKKESFPLTVTSAQKNPTAFYLCASSMAQGAGRMNTEAFFGQGTRLTVV.

This chain uses TRBV28 with TRBJ2-7; D is perhaps TRBD1 (5 bases). This CDR3 has 15 amino acids. CDR1 is MDHEN and CDR2 is SYDVKM in the germline V gene. V was clipped by 0 bases and J by 3 bases, with 12 bases between them. CDR3 amino acids: CASSLWTAPSYEQYF. Here the CDR3 DNA reads TGTGCCAGCAGTTTATGGACAGCACCGAGCTACGAGCAGTACTTC.

The rearrangement uses TRBV5-1 and TRBJ2-1, with 10 bases matching TRBD2. CDR3 length: 17 residues. V trimming: 0 bases; J trimming: 4 bases; junction bases outside the gene matches: 7. Germline V gene sequence: CDR1 SGHRS, CDR2 YFSETQ. DNA of the CDR3: TGCGCCAGCAGCTTGGGCCTAGCGGGAGTACCTTACAATGAGCAGTTCTTC. Protein product: CASSLGLAGVPYNEQFF.

The CDR3 here is CASNQGLAEYNEQFF. The CDR3 coding sequence is TGTGCCAGCAACCAGGGACTAGCGGAGTACAATGAGCAGTTCTTC. This chain uses TRBV28 with TRBJ2-1; 11 nucleotides agree with TRBD2. V gave up 7 bases and J gave up 4 bases; unmatched junction bases: 6. The CDR3 length is 15 residues. Germline V gives CDR1 MDHEN, CDR2 SYDVKM.

The rearrangement links TRBV6-6 to TRBJ2-3; 9 positions agree with TRBD2. CDR3 length equals 16 residues. Germline assignment: CDR1 MNHNY and CDR2 SVGAGI (reference sequence). Germline trimming cut 2 bases from V and 2 bases from J; bases unmatched to any gene: 5. CDR3: CASSYRTSELTDTQYF. CDR3 coding DNA: TGTGCCAGCAGTTACCGGACTAGCGAGCTCACAGATACGCAGTATTTT.

CDR3 coding DNA: TGCGCCAGCAGCCAAGATTCAGGACAGGGTTTCTACGAGCAGTACTTC. It is translated as CASSQDSGQGFYEQYF. This sequence joins TRBV4-1 and TRBJ2-7, with 8 nucleotides matching TRBD1. V shed 0 bases, J shed 3 bases, and the junction held 7 bases outside the gene matches. CDR1 and CDR2 from the germline V gene are MGHRA and YSYEKL. The CDR3 is 16 amino acids.

The chain recombines TRBV19 with TRBJ2-7, with a possible D match to TRBD2 (7 bases). Per germline, CDR1 LNHDA and CDR2 SQIVND (reference sequence). V was trimmed by 1 base and J by 0 bases, leaving 16 bases between them. The CDR3 is made up of 17 amino acids. The CDR3 DNA follows: TGTGCCAGTAGTATAGCGGAAAGGGGGGGATCCTCCTACGAGCAGTACTTC. It translates to CASSIAERGGSSYEQYF. Using reference TRBV19 and TRBJ2-7 for the parts outside the CDR3, the full variable domain is DGGITQSPKYLFRKEGQNVTLSCEQNLNHDAMYWYRQDPGQGLRLIYYSQIVNDFQKGDIAEGYSVSREKKESFPLTVTSAQKNPTAFYLCASSIAERGGSSYEQYFGPGTRLTVT.

V is TRBV5-1 and J is TRBJ1-3, with 7 bases matching TRBD1. There are 15 residues in the CDR3. V shed 2 bases, J shed 4 bases, and the junction held 6 bases outside the gene matches. Germline CDR1 and CDR2: SGHRS and YFSETQ. The CDR3 nucleotides are TGCGCCAGCAGCTTAACAGGGGATTCGGGAAACACCATATATTTT. Translated: CASSLTGDSGNTIYF.

The CDR3, as DNA: TGTGCCAGCAGCTCTCCGGGACAGGCGTCCTACAATGAGCAGTTCTTC. This translates into CASSSPGQASYNEQFF. V usage is TRBV7-9 and J usage is TRBJ2-1; 8 bases fit TRBD1. V trimming: 4 bases; J trimming: 1 base; junction bases outside the gene matches: 6. The CDR3 sequence is 16 residues long. CDR1 is SEHNR and CDR2 is FQNEAQ in the germline V gene (reference sequence).